Each of the 18 T cell receptor beta chains below was sequenced from the same sample in a study of shared clonotypes between healthy human individuals. The table came from immunoSEQ multiplex PCR; TCRdb's copy has only in-frame clones and leaves some out. The profile shows about 1 million clones, 75% of them singletons. The sequenced sample was memory CD4+ T cells sorted from blood. As for subset: CD45RA-negative fraction. All receptors come from a young man in good health.

The chain links TRBV6-1 to TRBJ1-2; D remains ambiguous. The CDR3 is 14 residues long. Trimming took off 0 bases at V and 5 bases at J, with 10 bases between the two ends. The germline V gene encodes CDR1 MNHNS and CDR2 SASEGT. CDR3 protein: CASSEAGGSYGYTF. CDR3 DNA: TGTGCCAGCAGTGAAGCAGGTGGGAGTTATGGCTACACCTTC.

This chain connects TRBV19 to TRBJ2-2; 10 bases match TRBD2. Germline assignment: CDR1 LNHDA and CDR2 SQIVND (reference sequence). CDR3 length: 15 amino acids. Trimming took 8 bases from V and 2 from J; bases not matched to a gene: 5. The DNA of the CDR3 is TGTGCCAGTCAAGGACTAGCGGTAAACACCGGGGAGCTGTTTTTT. Translating it yields CASQGLAVNTGELFF.

This chain joins TRBV7-2 and TRBJ2-7; TRBD2 is a possible D gene (5 bases). The CDR3 extends over 14 amino acids. Between the trimmed V and J ends, which lost 4 bases and 5 bases, there was a span of 15 bases. Germline lookup yields CDR1 SGHTA and CDR2 FQGNSA. The CDR3 coding sequence is TGTGCCAGCAGCTGGGAGCGAACAGTCGACGAGCAGTACTTC. Amino acid sequence: CASSWERTVDEQYF. The full variable domain, rest sourced from reference TRBV7-2 and TRBJ2-7, is GAGVSQSPSNKVTEKGKDVELRCDPISGHTALYWYRQSLGQGLEFLIYFQGNSAPDKSGLPSDRFSAERTGGSVSTLTIQRTQQEDSAVYLCASSWERTVDEQYFGPGTRLTVT.

Only a few counts were recorded for this clone. V and J are TRBV7-9 and TRBJ1-6; the D is unclear. Per germline, CDR1 SEHNR and CDR2 FQNEAQ (reference sequence). The CDR3 loop spans 14 amino acids. V was pared by 4 bases and J by 5 bases, with 9 bases between. The DNA of the CDR3 is TGTGCCAGCAGCTCTTACAGAGATAATTCACCCCTCCACTTT. Its translation is CASSSYRDNSPLHF.

The rearrangement joins TRBV9 to TRBJ1-6; D remains ambiguous. CDR1 and CDR2 (germline): SGDLS, YYNGEE. The CDR3 is 13 amino acids. V was cut by 7 bases and J by 7 bases, with 12 bases left in between. CDR3 in DNA: TGTGCCAGCGGAAGTCTTTTGAATTCACCCCTCCACTTT. It is translated as CASGSLLNSPLHF.

V usage is TRBV19 and J usage is TRBJ1-2; no definite D call. V was shortened by 5 bases and J by 8 bases, with 15 bases between the two germline ends. Germline CDR1 reads LNHDA; CDR2 reads SQIVND (reference sequence). The CDR3 is 13 residues long. CDR3: CASSLGRAEGYTF. The CDR3, as DNA: TGTGCCAGTAGTTTAGGTCGGGCCGAGGGCTACACCTTC.

In its sample, this clone was seen a few times. V gene TRBV7-9 combines with J gene TRBJ2-7; 10 bases map to TRBD1. This CDR3 spans 14 amino acids. Trimming took 6 bases from V and 6 from J; bases not matched to a gene: 8. In germline, CDR1 is SEHNR, CDR2 FQNEAQ (reference sequence). CDR3 loop: CASSVAGQGTEQYF. DNA for the CDR3: TGTGCCAGCAGTGTAGCGGGACAGGGGACCGAGCAGTACTTC.

This clone has more than one count but fewer than ten. This chain links TRBV2 with TRBJ1-1; the D is unclear. The germline V gene encodes CDR1 SNHLY and CDR2 FYNNEI. This CDR3 contains 16 residues. Trimming pared 1 base from V and 4 bases from J, leaving 16 bases between. The CDR3 DNA is TGTGCCAGCAGTGAAGGAGTCAGGTTGAGCGGCACTGAAGCTTTCTTT. Encoded protein: CASSEGVRLSGTEAFF.

This clone was detected many times. V and J are TRBV27 and TRBJ1-2; D gene uncertain. Germline V gene sequence: CDR1 MNHEY, CDR2 SMNVEV (reference sequence). The germline V and J ends were trimmed by 0 bases and 2 bases, with 10 bases remaining between them. There are 15 residues in the CDR3. The CDR3 region is CASSLSWTGNYGYTF. DNA of the CDR3: TGTGCCAGCAGTTTATCTTGGACGGGGAACTATGGCTACACCTTC.

The genes are TRBV2 and TRBJ2-2; the D call may be TRBD1 or TRBD2 (5 bases each). Germline-derived CDR1 and CDR2 are SNHLY and FYNNEI. CDR3 length: 13 amino acids. Trimming pared 5 bases from V and 4 bases from J, leaving 8 bases between. In DNA form, the CDR3 reads TGTGCCAGCAGTCTCGGGGCCACCGGGGAGCTGTTTTTT. Protein sequence: CASSLGATGELFF.

The CDR3: CASSLAAASYNEQFF. The DNA for the CDR3 is TGTGCCAGCAGCTTGGCGGCAGCCTCCTACAATGAGCAGTTCTTC. This sequence joins TRBV5-4 and TRBJ2-1; D not resolved. The CDR3 spans 15 residues. Trimming took off 0 bases at V and 0 bases at J, with 7 bases between the two ends. Germline V gene lookup returns CDR1 SGHNT and CDR2 YYREEE (reference sequence).

The chain uses TRBV30 and TRBJ1-1; D ambiguous. The ends were cut back, 2 bases at V and 3 bases at J, with 10 bases in the middle. CDR1 is GTSNPN and CDR2 is SVGIG in the germline V gene (reference sequence). The CDR3 runs 13 residues. The CDR3 is CAWSPDRYTEAFF. The CDR3 coding sequence is TGTGCCTGGAGTCCGGACCGCTACACTGAAGCTTTCTTT.

V gene TRBV10-2 combines with J gene TRBJ2-2; TRBD2 agrees at 13 bases. This CDR3 contains 17 residues. The trim removed 4 bases at V and 5 bases at J, leaving 7 bases unmatched. Germline lookup yields CDR1 WSHSY and CDR2 SAAADI. CDR3: CASSVTSGGQGTGELFF. The CDR3 DNA reads TGCGCCAGCAGTGTGACTAGCGGGGGGCAGGGTACCGGGGAGCTGTTTTTT.

The chain has TRBV6-5 and TRBJ2-1; 9 positions agree with TRBD2. Per the germline V gene, CDR1 is MNHEY and CDR2 is SVGAGI. J was trimmed by 3 bases and V by 2 bases; bases with no gene match: 5. CDR3 length: 16 amino acids. The CDR3 bases are TGTGCCAGCAGTTACCAACTAGCGGGCATCTACAATGAGCAGTTCTTC. It is translated as CASSYQLAGIYNEQFF.

CDR3 sequence: CASSPPGQAPNEQYF. The CDR3, as DNA: TGTGCCAGCTCACCGCCGGGACAGGCCCCTAACGAGCAGTACTTC. This rearrangement joins TRBV18 to TRBJ2-7, with 8 bases matching TRBD1. The V gene's germline CDR1 is KGHSH and CDR2 LQKENI. V shed 3 bases and J 5 bases; nucleotides not matched to a gene: 9. This CDR3 region has 15 residues.

V gene TRBV7-2 combines with J gene TRBJ1-2, with D maybe TRBD1 (5 bases). Between the trimmed V and J ends, which lost 5 bases and 2 bases, there was a span of 15 bases. The germline V gene encodes CDR1 SGHTA and CDR2 FQGNSA. This CDR3 spans 15 amino acids. The CDR3 bases are TGTGCCAGCAGCATAGGGGCAGCTATAAACTATGGCTACACCTTC. It yields the protein CASSIGAAINYGYTF. The entire variable domain, with the rest obtained from reference TRBV7-2 and TRBJ1-2, is as follows: GAGVSQSPSNKVTEKGKDVELRCDPISGHTALYWYRQSLGQGLEFLIYFQGNSAPDKSGLPSDRFSAERTGGSVSTLTIQRTQQEDSAVYLCASSIGAAINYGYTFGSGTRLTVV.

The table lists this clone with a count of one. J is TRBJ1-6 and V is TRBV28, with D uncertain. This CDR3 spans 15 amino acids. V gave up 4 bases and J gave up 9 bases, with 16 bases separating them. CDR1 is MDHEN, CDR2 SYDVKM, per germline. CDR3 DNA sequence: TGTGCCAGCAGTTCCCCCGAAAGGTCAGGTTCACCCCTCCACTTT. Protein sequence: CASSSPERSGSPLHF.

The CDR3 nucleotides read TGCGCCAGTAGTTCGACGGGGAACACTGAAGCTTTCTTT. Protein: CASSSTGNTEAFF. The V and J genes are TRBV10-1 and TRBJ1-1; D not resolved. From germline, CDR1 is WNHNN and CDR2 SYGVQD (reference sequence). CDR3 size: 13 residues. V was clipped by 9 bases and J by 1 base, with 12 bases between them.